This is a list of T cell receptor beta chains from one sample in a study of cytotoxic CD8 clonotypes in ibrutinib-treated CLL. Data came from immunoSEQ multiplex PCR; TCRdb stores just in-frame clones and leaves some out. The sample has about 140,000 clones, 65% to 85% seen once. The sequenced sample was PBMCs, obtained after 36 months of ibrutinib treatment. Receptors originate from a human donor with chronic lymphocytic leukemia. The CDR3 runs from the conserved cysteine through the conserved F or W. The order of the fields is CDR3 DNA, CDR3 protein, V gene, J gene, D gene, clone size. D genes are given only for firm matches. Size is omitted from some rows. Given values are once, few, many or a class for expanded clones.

TGTGCCAGCAGCGATATAATTGGGCGTCCACCCTACAATGAGCAGTTCTTC	CASSDIIGRPPYNEQFF	TRBV5-6	TRBJ2-1	.	once
TGTGCCAGCAGTTACTATCGTTATAGCAATCAGCCCCAGCATTTT	CASSYYRYSNQPQHF	TRBV6-6	TRBJ1-5	.	.
TGTGCCAGCAGTGTCGGGGGTAGGAACTATGGCTACACCTTC	CASSVGGRNYGYTF	TRBV2	TRBJ1-2	.	.
TGTGCCAGCAGTCACGAACCGGGACGGGGGGAAGGCTACACCTTC	CASSHEPGRGEGYTF	TRBV2	TRBJ1-2	.	.
TGTGCCAGCAGCGTAGTTGACGGATACGAGCAGTACTTC	CASSVVDGYEQYF	TRBV9	TRBJ2-7	.	.
TGTGCCAGCTCCGGGGTAGCCAAAAACATTCAGTACTTC	CASSGVAKNIQYF	TRBV13	TRBJ2-4	.	.
TGCGCCAGCAAAACGGGACAGGACAACTATGGCTACACCTTC	CASKTGQDNYGYTF	TRBV10-2	TRBJ1-2	TRBD1	.
TGCGCCAGCAGCTTGGGAGTGAACACCGGGGAGCTGTTTTTT	CASSLGVNTGELFF	TRBV5-1	TRBJ2-2	.	few
TGTGCCAGCAGTTTGTATGTTGGAAATGAAAAACTGTTTTTT	CASSLYVGNEKLFF	TRBV28	TRBJ1-4	.	.
TGCGCCAGCAGCTTGGAGGGATCAACGGATGGCTACACCTTC	CASSLEGSTDGYTF	TRBV5-1	TRBJ1-2	.	.
TGTGCCAGCATCTACAGGAACACTGAAGCTTTCTTT	CASIYRNTEAFF	TRBV28	TRBJ1-1	.	.
TGTGCCAGCGGCTTAGTGAACACTGAAGCTTTCTTT	CASGLVNTEAFF	TRBV6-5	TRBJ1-1	.	.
TGCGCCAGCAGGTGGGGGGGCCGCACAGATACGCAGTATTTT	CASRWGGRTDTQYF	TRBV10-2	TRBJ2-3	.	.
TGCGCCAGCAGCCAAGTAGACCCGTTCCTGGGCCCTAAAGAGACCCAGTACTTC	CASSQVDPFLGPKETQYF	TRBV4-1	TRBJ2-5	.	.
TGTGCCAGCATCCTCTTTGTAGGACAGCAAAATGAAAAACTGTTTTTT	CASILFVGQQNEKLFF	TRBV2	TRBJ1-4	.	.
TGTGCCAGCAGTTTATCTCTAGATTCACCCCTCCACTTT	CASSLSLDSPLHF	TRBV27	TRBJ1-6	.	.
TGCGCCAGCAGCCTCGGACAGAGCACAGATACGCAGTATTTT	CASSLGQSTDTQYF	TRBV5-1	TRBJ2-3	.	.
TGCGCCAGCAGCCGGACGGGGGGCCCGGAGAACTACGAGCAGTACTTC	CASSRTGGPENYEQYF	TRBV5-1	TRBJ2-7	.	.
TGCGCCAGCAGCCGTCCAAGGGATACGCAGTATTTT	CASSRPRDTQYF	TRBV4-1	TRBJ2-3	.	.
TGTGCCAGCAGCACACAGGGGGCACGCACCGGGGAGCTGTTTTTT	CASSTQGARTGELFF	TRBV7-3	TRBJ2-2	TRBD1	.
TGTGCCTGGGGGCCTGGCGGGAGCACAGATACGCAGTATTTT	CAWGPGGSTDTQYF	TRBV30	TRBJ2-3	.	.
TGTGCCACCAGCAGTCCGGGACTAGCGGTAAGGGATACGCAGTATTTT	CATSSPGLAVRDTQYF	TRBV15	TRBJ2-3	TRBD2	.
TGCGCCAGCAGCCAAGGGCAGGCGGCCTACGAGCAGTACTTC	CASSQGQAAYEQYF	TRBV4-1	TRBJ2-7	.	.
TGCGCCAGCGGCCCTGGTGGGGGTAGATATTCACCCCTCCACTTT	CASGPGGGRYSPLHF	TRBV5-1	TRBJ1-6	.	.